These 9 T cell receptor beta chains were sequenced from one sample in a study of response to subunit inactivated influenza vaccine (dated by TCRdb to about 2018). Library prep was done by RT-PCR. The sample was run on an Illumina HiSeq 2500. TCRdb trimmed the raw reads at Q25, called clones with MiXCR and kept productive beta chains. Each CDR3 protein gets just one entry, which takes the most common genes and DNA from the rows behind it. Recorded for this sample are some 800,000 distinct CDR3 sequences; 21% of them occurred a single time. In total, the top ten clones hold more than 8.5% of the sample. The material sequenced was PBMCs from blood, taken 5 days after vaccination. These receptor sequences come from a man aged 45-60 years who received an inactivated influenza vaccine. Donor details come from another sample of the same person, matched by shared clones.

The chain recombines TRBV28 with TRBJ2-1; a possible D gene is TRBD1 (6 bases). V lost 3 bases, J lost 6 bases, and 18 bases lay in between. Looked up from germline, CDR1 is MDHEN and CDR2 is SYDVKM. This CDR3 region has 16 residues. In DNA form, the CDR3 reads TGTGCCAGCAGTTTTGGTGTCCCGGCCAGGGGCAATGAGCAGTTCTTC. Protein product: CASSFGVPARGNEQFF.

This clonotype came up many times. V is TRBV29-1 and J is TRBJ1-1; TRBD1 is a possible D gene (6 bases). Germline V lookup: CDR1 SQVTM, CDR2 ANQGSEA. The CDR3 runs to 12 residues. Trimming pared 7 bases from V and 0 bases from J, leaving 9 bases between. CDR3 sequence reads: CSGGQMNTEAFF. CDR3 in DNA: TGCAGCGGTGGACAGATGAACACTGAAGCTTTCTTT.

The J gene is TRBJ2-3, the V gene TRBV4-2; D is perhaps TRBD1 (5 bases). The V gene lost 1 base and the J gene lost 0 bases, with 11 bases spanning the gap. The CDR3 is 16 residues long. Per the germline V gene, CDR1 is LGHNA and CDR2 is YNFKEQ. CDR3 DNA: TGTGCCAGCAGCCAAGTAGGGGCCTCTAGCACAGATACGCAGTATTTT. Amino acids: CASSQVGASSTDTQYF.

The table lists this clonotype with a few counts. The V call is TRBV27, the J call TRBJ2-1; no firm D call. This CDR3 is built from 14 residues. The germline V and J ends were trimmed by 5 bases and 8 bases, with 16 bases remaining between them. The germline V gene encodes CDR1 MNHEY and CDR2 SMNVEV (reference sequence). The CDR3 here is CASSPRTHLYEQFF. For the CDR3, the DNA is TGTGCCAGCAGTCCCAGGACGCATCTTTATGAGCAGTTCTTC.

A few counts support this clonotype. This rearrangement joins TRBV12-3 or TRBV12-4 to TRBJ2-1, with 9 bases fitting TRBD2. V lost 5 bases, J lost 7 bases, and 9 bases stayed unmatched. The CDR3 runs 15 residues. CDR3: CASSPGLAGTNEQFF. The DNA for the CDR3 is TGTGCCAGCAGTCCCGGCCTAGCGGGAACGAATGAGCAGTTCTTC.

This chain joins TRBV6-1 and TRBJ2-3, with D possibly TRBD1 on 5 matching bases. CDR1 MNHNS and CDR2 SASEGT come from the germline V gene. The CDR3 runs to 15 residues. V lost 2 bases, J lost 4 bases, and 13 bases lay in between. CDR3: CASSERWGPPDTQYF. CDR3 DNA: TGTGCCAGCAGTGAAAGGTGGGGCCCACCAGATACGCAGTATTTT.

The chain couples TRBV12-3 or TRBV12-4 to TRBJ1-2; 7 bases map to TRBD1. Trimming cost V 7 bases and J 7 bases; bases outside gene matches: 9. This CDR3 spans 13 amino acids. The CDR3 spells CASMIQGFAGYTF. The CDR3 DNA follows: TGTGCCAGCATGATACAGGGGTTTGCTGGCTACACCTTC.

V usage is TRBV10-3 and J usage is TRBJ2-7; D perhaps matches TRBD2 (7 bases). The germline gives CDR1 ENHRY, CDR2 SYGVKD. This CDR3 has 14 residues. Trimming stripped 6 bases from V and 5 bases from J, with 17 bases between. CDR3 in DNA: TGTGCCATCAGGGTACAGGCGGGGGCCAACGAGCAGTACTTC. Translated, it gives CAIRVQAGANEQYF.

This chain joins TRBV21-1 and TRBJ2-7; TRBD1 was called by the table and not checked on the DNA. TRBV21-1 is noted as a pseudogene. This CDR3 is built from 19 residues. As DNA, the CDR3 is TGTGCCAGCAGCGACAGACAGGGGGCGAGAGCGGGTGGGGTCTACGAGCAGTACTTC. This sequence encodes CASSDRQGARAGGVYEQYF.